This T cell receptor beta chain was recorded in a study of blood T cell repertoires in COVID-19 (dated by TCRdb to 2019 to 2021). With respect to the entire study: Samples covering the acute and convalescent phases of COVID-19 were provided by collaborators in the United States, Italy and Spain. Subjects who had been exposed to COVID-19, were actively infected with it, or had recovered from it provided the deeply sampled blood TCRbeta repertoires that made up the dataset. Sample metadata almost always included a de-identified subject ID, COVID-19 status, age in years and sex. The repertoires were released in a freely available public database meant as a resource for research on the immune response to SARS-CoV-2. Where available, HLA class I and class II types were obtained from metadata supplied by the sample provider rather than from assay-based typing. The prospective study material was composed of cDNA or gDNA derived from T cells, B-cell-depleted T cells, or PBMCs. Samples came from the ongoing ImmuneRACE study (first 160 participants) plus 1,254 subjects from 6 global collaborators.

In regard to this clone: Its antigen specificity is not known. Base qualities are not recorded, but no much larger clone differs from it by a single base.

In the prospective study, participants were roughly 18 to 100 years old, resided in about 25 geographic areas of the United States, and were enrolled through a virtual design. To assign participants to cohorts, the prospective study relied on clinical history that participants themselves reported in a screening survey and a study questionnaire. For ImmuneRACE Cohort 3, a participant was defined as recovered based on two consecutive negative NP/OP PCR tests, clearance by a healthcare professional, or resolution of symptoms. In the prospective study, whole blood, serum and a nasopharyngeal or oropharyngeal swab were collected from each participant by mobile phlebotomists. Prospective study participants could optionally give additional blood draws and questionnaires over an approximately two-month period. Before DNA extraction, prospective study blood samples were shipped either frozen or at room temperature.

The full study reports these points: Clinical and demographic metadata were provided uncurated, with the amount varying by source and participant.

TCRbeta CDR3 regions were amplified from genomic DNA using the immunoSEQ Assay, a bias-controlled multiplex PCR. As for the authors' bioinformatics: The number of nucleated cells in each sample was estimated from the amplification of reference gene primers within the assay. To quantify the absolute abundance of each unique TCRbeta CDR3 rearrangement, sequence reads were collapsed and filtered. For each sample, productive Simpson clonality was calculated as the square root of Simpson's diversity index over productive rearrangements. Here the immuneACCESS table is served through TCRdb, limited to in-frame sequences with V and J called. Missing clones are a known gap in these copies; in checked studies unresolved V genes cover under half, and the rest lacks a known reason. The V and J calls and clone size were taken over from that table, and D and trimming were inferred from the DNA. Here the sample has about 200,000 clones; 70% to 85% occur a single time. About 15% of the sample belongs to the ten largest clones.

Sequences SGHTS (CDR1) and YDEGEE (CDR2) are obtained from the germline V gene. A distance of 10 bases separates the germline ends of V and J, which lose 0 bases and 7 bases respectively. The CDR3 has 14 amino acids, counting the end cysteine and phenylalanine. Only CDR3 DNA is held: 42 bases, read in frame from base 1. Sequencing was carried out using PBMCs or T cells enriched from blood (not recorded which). The V and J genes are TRBV5-8 and TRBJ2-2; perhaps TRBD2 is the D gene, with 5 bases matching. This receptor was taken from a man in his forties who had recovered from COVID-19. The CDR3 region has the sequence CASSLGLRGGELFF. Here is the DNA: TGTGCCAGCAGCTTGGGGCTCCGGGGCGGGGAGCTGTTTTTT.